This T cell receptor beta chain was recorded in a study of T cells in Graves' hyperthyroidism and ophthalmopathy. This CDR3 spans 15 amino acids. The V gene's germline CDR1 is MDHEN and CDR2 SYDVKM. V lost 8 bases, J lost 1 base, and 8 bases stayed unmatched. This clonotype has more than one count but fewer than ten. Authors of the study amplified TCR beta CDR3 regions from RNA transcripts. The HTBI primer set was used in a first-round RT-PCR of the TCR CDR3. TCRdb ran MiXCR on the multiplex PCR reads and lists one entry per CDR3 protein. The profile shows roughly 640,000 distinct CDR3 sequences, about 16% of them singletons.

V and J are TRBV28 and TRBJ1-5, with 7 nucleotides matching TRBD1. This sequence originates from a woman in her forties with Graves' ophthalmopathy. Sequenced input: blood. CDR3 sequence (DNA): TGTGCCAGCCTACACCCGACAGGGAGCAATCAGCCCCAGCATTTT. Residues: CASLHPTGSNQPQHF.